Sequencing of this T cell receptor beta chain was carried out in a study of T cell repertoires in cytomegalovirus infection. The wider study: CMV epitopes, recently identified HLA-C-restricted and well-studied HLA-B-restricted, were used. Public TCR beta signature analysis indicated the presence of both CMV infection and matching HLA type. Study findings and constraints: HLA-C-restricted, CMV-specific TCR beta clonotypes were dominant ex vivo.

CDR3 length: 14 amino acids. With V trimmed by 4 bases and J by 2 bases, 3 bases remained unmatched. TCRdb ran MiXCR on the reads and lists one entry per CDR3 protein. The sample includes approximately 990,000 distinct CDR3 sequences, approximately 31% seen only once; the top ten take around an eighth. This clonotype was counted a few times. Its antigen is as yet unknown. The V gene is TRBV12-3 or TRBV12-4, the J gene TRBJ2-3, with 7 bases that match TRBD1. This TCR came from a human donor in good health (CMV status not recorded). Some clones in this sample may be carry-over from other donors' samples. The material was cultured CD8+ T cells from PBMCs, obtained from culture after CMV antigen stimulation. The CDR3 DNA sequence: TGTGCCAGCAGTTGGACAGGCGCCACAGATACGCAGTATTTT. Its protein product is CASSWTGATDTQYF.